A single sample is the source of the 26 T cell receptor beta chains below, sequenced in a study of radiotherapy plus CTLA-4 blockade in lung cancer. Repertoires were generated with immunoSEQ multiplex PCR, while TCRdb's copy carries only in-frame clones and drops some. The sample has about 49,000 clones, 73% seen once. The sample in question was peripheral blood, obtained from a patient treated with radiotherapy plus ipilimumab. These receptors were obtained from a human donor with non-small cell lung cancer who had a complete response to radiotherapy plus ipilimumab.

The chain recombines TRBV7-6 with TRBJ1-3; the D gene is possibly TRBD1 (5 bases). In germline, CDR1 is SGHVS, CDR2 FNYEAQ. CDR3 length: 15 amino acids. Trimming removed 2 bases at V and 3 bases at J, with 11 bases between. CDR3 sequence (DNA): TGTGCCAGCAGCTTACGCAGGGTGGGTGGAAACACCATATATTTT. As protein: CASSLRRVGGNTIYF.

This clone showed up just once. V gene TRBV10-3 combines with J gene TRBJ2-1, with TRBD1 matching 7 bases. The V gene end was trimmed by 10 bases and the J gene end by 0 bases; junction bases not matched to a gene: 6. This CDR3 is 14 amino acids long. The germline V gene has CDR1 ENHRY and CDR2 SYGVKD. This chain's CDR3 is CATGTAYSYNEQFF. CDR3 DNA: TGTGCCACCGGGACAGCCTACTCCTACAATGAGCAGTTCTTC.

This clone was seen a single time. The chain combines TRBV28 with TRBJ2-6; D is uncertain. V shed 5 bases and J shed 0 bases, with 11 bases lying between them. This CDR3 region has 16 residues. CDR1 and CDR2 from the germline V gene are MDHEN and SYDVKM. CDR3 region: CASSVTRNSGANVLTF. In nucleotides, the CDR3 is TGTGCCAGCAGTGTAACGCGTAACTCTGGGGCCAACGTCCTGACTTTC.

The rearrangement joins TRBV7-3 to TRBJ2-1, with D perhaps matching TRBD2 (6 bases). Germline values: CDR1 SGHTA, CDR2 FQGTGA. CDR3 size: 15 residues. Deletions cut 2 bases from V and 6 bases from J, with 14 bases between. The DNA for the CDR3 is TGTGCCAGCAGCTTATCGGGGACGGGAGTCAATGAGCAGTTCTTC. Its protein is CASSLSGTGVNEQFF. The full variable domain, its missing parts supplied by reference TRBV7-3 and TRBJ2-1, is GAGVSQTPSNKVTEKGKYVELRCDPISGHTALYWYRQSLGQGPEFLIYFQGTGAADDSGLPNDRFFAVRPEGSVSTLKIQRTERGDSAVYLCASSLSGTGVNEQFFGPGTRLTVL.

This clone appeared once. V and J are TRBV29-1 and TRBJ1-1; TRBD1 agrees at 9 bases. The CDR3 contains 15 residues. Germline-derived CDR1 and CDR2 are SQVTM and ANQGSEA. V gave up 7 bases and J gave up 0 bases; unmatched junction bases: 9. The CDR3 sequence is CSAAGTGPVNTEAFF. CDR3 DNA sequence: TGCAGCGCAGCCGGGACAGGGCCCGTGAACACTGAAGCTTTCTTT. The full variable domain, in which reference TRBV29-1 and TRBJ1-1 provide the parts outside the CDR3, is SAVISQKPSRDICQRGTSLTIQCQVDSQVTMMFWYRQQPGQSLTLIATANQGSEATYESGFVIDKFPISRPNLTFSTLTVSNMSPEDSSIYLCSAAGTGPVNTEAFFGQGTRLTVV.

CDR3 DNA: TGCGCCAGCAGCGCCTCCGACTACAGGGGGCTTGGAAACACCATATATTTT. It translates to CASSASDYRGLGNTIYF. V and J are TRBV5-1 and TRBJ1-3; 9 nucleotides line up with TRBD1. The CDR3 consists of 17 residues. Losses at the gene ends were 4 bases for V and 3 bases for J; bases not matched to a gene: 11. Germline CDR1 SGHRS, CDR2 YFSETQ.

This clone was seen more than once but under ten times. The chain links TRBV19 to TRBJ1-2, with 11 bases matching TRBD1. The germline gives CDR1 LNHDA, CDR2 SQIVND (reference sequence). The ends lost 6 bases at V and 5 bases at J; junction bases unmatched: 8. This CDR3 is 15 amino acids long. The CDR3 loop reads CASRYPGTGGYGYTF. The DNA of the CDR3 is TGTGCCAGTAGGTACCCCGGGACAGGGGGGTATGGCTACACCTTC.

The rearrangement uses TRBV6-5 and TRBJ1-2; D remains ambiguous. Germline CDR1 MNHEY, CDR2 SVGAGI. Trimming removed 2 bases at V and 1 base at J, with 14 bases between. The CDR3 runs to 16 residues. The CDR3 nucleotides read TGTGCCAGCAGTTACACGTCCAGAGGGATTAACTATGGCTACACCTTC. Protein sequence: CASSYTSRGINYGYTF.

The chain joins TRBV18 to TRBJ2-4; D may be TRBD2 (6 bases). CDR1 and CDR2 from the germline V gene are KGHSH and LQKENI. Trimming stripped 1 base from V and 1 base from J, with 11 bases between. The CDR3 contains 16 residues. The chain's CDR3 is CASSPQGGAAKNIQYF. CDR3 in DNA: TGTGCCAGCTCACCACAAGGAGGGGCGGCCAAAAACATTCAGTACTTC.

This chain links TRBV25-1 with TRBJ2-7; 11 bases fit TRBD2. CDR3 length: 16 amino acids. Germline V gene lookup returns CDR1 MGHDK and CDR2 SYGVNS. After removal of 3 bases from V and 5 bases from J, the junction contained 9 bases not matched to a gene. The CDR3 loop reads CASSDLGLAGNHEQYF. CDR3 nucleotide sequence: TGTGCCAGCAGTGATCTTGGACTAGCGGGCAACCACGAGCAGTACTTC.

A single count supports this clone. This rearrangement joins TRBV7-8 to TRBJ2-5; TRBD1 aligns across 7 bases. J lost 4 bases, V lost 5 bases, and 10 bases had no gene match. This CDR3 has 15 residues. Germline V gene sequence: CDR1 SGHVS, CDR2 FQNEAQ. CDR3 nucleotide sequence: TGTGCCAGCAGCCCCTCGACAGGGTTCAGAGAGACCCAGTACTTC. It encodes CASSPSTGFRETQYF.

The chain couples TRBV5-6 to TRBJ2-3; TRBD1 aligns across 10 bases. The ends lost 3 bases at V and 3 bases at J; junction bases unmatched: 4. Germline CDR1 SGHDT, CDR2 YYEEEE. The CDR3 runs to 15 residues. The CDR3 nucleotides read TGTGCCAGCAGCTACGACAGGGGGCGGACAGATACGCAGTATTTT. This encodes CASSYDRGRTDTQYF.

The chain couples TRBV18 to TRBJ2-5; D might be TRBD2 (6 bases). V dropped 5 bases and J dropped 1 base, with 8 bases sitting between them. The CDR3 sequence is 13 residues long. Germline loops: CDR1 KGHSH, CDR2 LQKENI. The CDR3 DNA follows: TGTGCCAGCTCATCGGGACTCCAAGAGACCCAGTACTTC. Translated, it gives CASSSGLQETQYF.

This chain links TRBV5-6 with TRBJ1-1; D call uncertain. Looked up from germline, CDR1 is SGHDT and CDR2 is YYEEEE. The CDR3 contains 15 residues. Trimming shortened V by 4 bases and J by 3 bases, and 16 bases separated the two germline ends. The DNA for the CDR3 is TGTGCCAGCAGCCGACGGACGTCGGGGTACACTGAAGCTTTCTTT. Translation gives CASSRRTSGYTEAFF.

The rearrangement joins TRBV19 to TRBJ2-7; D is undetermined. V lost 3 bases and J 2 bases, leaving 5 bases between the germline ends. The CDR3 totals 12 residues. Germline V gene sequence: CDR1 LNHDA, CDR2 SQIVND (reference sequence). CDR3 loop: CASSIQTYEQYF. In DNA, the CDR3 is TGTGCCAGTAGTATCCAGACCTACGAGCAGTACTTC.

V usage is TRBV5-6 and J usage is TRBJ2-5; 10 bases map to TRBD1. Germline V lookup: CDR1 SGHDT, CDR2 YYEEEE. J lost 4 bases, V lost 4 bases, and 10 bases had no gene match. The length of the CDR3 is 16 residues. CDR3 loop: CASSVRRDRGAETQYF. For the CDR3, the DNA is TGTGCCAGCAGCGTGAGGAGGGACAGGGGAGCAGAGACCCAGTACTTC.

The rearrangement uses TRBV6-5 and TRBJ2-7; TRBD1 matches at 7 bases. Trimming cost V 2 bases and J 5 bases; bases outside gene matches: 12. CDR1 is MNHEY and CDR2 is SVGAGI in the germline V gene. This CDR3 is 16 amino acids long. The CDR3 loop is CASSYANRGFSHEQYF. The CDR3 DNA reads TGTGCCAGCAGTTACGCAAACAGGGGATTCAGCCACGAGCAGTACTTC.

The CDR3 here is CASSPGLATYNEQFF. CDR3 coding DNA: TGTGCCAGCTCACCGGGACTAGCGACCTACAATGAGCAGTTCTTC. The chain couples TRBV18 to TRBJ2-1; 10 nucleotides agree with TRBD2. CDR3 length: 15 amino acids. J lost 2 bases, V lost 3 bases, and 1 base had no gene match. Germline-derived CDR1 and CDR2 are KGHSH and LQKENI.

In its sample, this clone was seen a few times. The gene calls are TRBV2 and TRBJ2-7; D is undetermined. CDR1 SNHLY and CDR2 FYNNEI come from the germline V gene. This CDR3 spans 11 amino acids. V was trimmed by 4 bases and J by 4 bases, leaving 5 bases between them. The CDR3 DNA reads as TGTGCCAGCAGTGCCAAATACGAGCAGTACTTC. This encodes CASSAKYEQYF.

The rearrangement uses TRBV28 and TRBJ2-2, with TRBD1 matching over 8 bases. CDR3 length equals 15 residues. J was trimmed by 0 bases and V by 6 bases; bases with no gene match: 3. Germline V gene lookup returns CDR1 MDHEN and CDR2 SYDVKM. The CDR3 DNA is TGTGCCAGCAGAGAACAGGGGGCGAACACCGGGGAGCTGTTTTTT. It translates to CASREQGANTGELFF.

The chain uses TRBV30 and TRBJ1-4; the D is unclear. Germline V gene sequence: CDR1 GTSNPN, CDR2 SVGIG (reference sequence). Trimming removed 0 bases at V and 4 bases at J, with 6 bases between. This CDR3 spans 13 amino acids. The CDR3 reads CAWSVVYNEKLFF. In DNA, the CDR3 is TGTGCCTGGAGTGTTGTCTATAATGAAAAACTGTTTTTT.

The rearrangement links TRBV4-3 to TRBJ2-2, with TRBD1 as a possible D gene (6 bases). V lost 0 bases and J lost 5, with 16 bases in between. Germline V gene lookup returns CDR1 LGHNA and CDR2 YSLEER. This CDR3 contains 17 residues. The CDR3 bases are TGCGCCAGCAGCCAAGATGGAAGCAGGGGACAAACCGGGGAGCTGTTTTTT. Amino acids: CASSQDGSRGQTGELFF.

The chain links TRBV28 to TRBJ1-3, with D possibly TRBD1 on 5 matching bases. CDR1 MDHEN and CDR2 SYDVKM come from the germline V gene. V lost 2 bases, J lost 1 base, and 15 bases lay in between. This CDR3 comprises 17 residues. Written as DNA, the CDR3 is TGTGCCAGCAGTTTAGGCTTGGGCAGGGAATCTGGAAACACCATATATTTT. Protein sequence: CASSLGLGRESGNTIYF.

This clone was recorded a few times. The gene calls are TRBV19 and TRBJ1-1; D gene unclear. Germline-derived CDR1 and CDR2 are LNHDA and SQIVND (reference sequence). Trimming took off 0 bases at V and 11 bases at J, with 10 bases between the two ends. The CDR3 sequence is 12 residues long. In DNA, the CDR3 is TGTGCCAGTAGTATAGACAGAAGTCTTGCTTTCTTT. Amino acid sequence: CASSIDRSLAFF.

The rearrangement links TRBV5-6 to TRBJ2-7, with D unresolved. CDR1 SGHDT and CDR2 YYEEEE come from the germline V gene. The CDR3 contains 14 residues. V was pared by 2 bases and J by 0 bases, with 9 bases between. The CDR3 nucleotides are TGTGCCAGCAGCTTCCCGGGTCGCTCCTACGAGCAGTACTTC. This translates into CASSFPGRSYEQYF.

This chain links TRBV4-3 with TRBJ2-3; D might be TRBD2 (6 bases). CDR1 and CDR2 (germline): LGHNA, YSLEER. The V and J ends lost 1 base and 7 bases respectively, with 21 bases between them. The CDR3 has 17 amino acids. As DNA, the CDR3 is TGCGCCAGCAGCCAAGGATGGAGGGGTGCGAGGTCAAATACGCAGTATTTT. Translation: CASSQGWRGARSNTQYF.